This entry lists 19 T cell receptor beta chains sequenced from one sample in a study of preoperative IRX-2 immunotherapy in early breast cancer. Method: immunoSEQ multiplex PCR; TCRdb's copy keeps in-frame clones and lacks some. The table has around 62,000 clones, approximately 93% seen once. Treatment: preoperative locoregional IRX-2 cytokine immunotherapy. The specimen was taken from a patient treated with IRX-2 immunotherapy. These receptors were collected from a human donor with breast cancer.

The count of this clone is one. V gene TRBV2 combines with J gene TRBJ1-5; D is perhaps TRBD1 (5 bases). Germline V gene sequence: CDR1 SNHLY, CDR2 FYNNEI. The CDR3 is 13 residues long. V was cut by 4 bases and J by 7 bases, with 11 bases left in between. CDR3 nucleotides: TGTGCCAGCAGTGCTAGGGGTGAACAGCCCCAGCATTTT. Its translation: CASSARGEQPQHF.

The chain couples TRBV7-9 to TRBJ2-3, with TRBD1 matching over 10 bases. The CDR3 contains 14 residues. J lost 4 bases, V lost 5 bases, and 3 bases had no gene match. The germline gives CDR1 SEHNR, CDR2 FQNEAQ (reference sequence). This chain's CDR3 is CASSEGQGADTQYF. CDR3 DNA: TGTGCCAGCAGCGAAGGACAGGGGGCAGATACGCAGTATTTT.

The V gene is TRBV7-9, the J gene TRBJ1-3; D ambiguous. Germline assignment: CDR1 SEHNR and CDR2 FQNEAQ (reference sequence). V was clipped by 3 bases and J by 3 bases, with 12 bases between them. The CDR3 length is 15 residues. CDR3 sequence reads: CASSFALAFGNTIYF. DNA of the CDR3: TGTGCCAGCAGCTTTGCTTTAGCGTTTGGAAACACCATATATTTT.

The J gene is TRBJ2-3, the V gene TRBV28; TRBD2 matches at 12 bases. Per germline, CDR1 MDHEN and CDR2 SYDVKM. With 3 bases clipped from V and 0 bases from J, the junction kept 7 bases outside the gene matches. CDR3 size: 18 residues. CDR3 in amino acids: CASSLGLAGGTSTDTQYF. The CDR3 DNA sequence: TGTGCCAGCAGTTTGGGCCTAGCGGGAGGGACTAGCACAGATACGCAGTATTTT.

This chain joins TRBV7-2 and TRBJ2-3; D is undetermined. This CDR3 has 13 residues. V was shortened by 5 bases and J by 5 bases, with 11 bases between the two germline ends. Germline-derived CDR1 and CDR2 are SGHTA and FQGNSA. This CDR3 reads CASSLSEEDTQYF. CDR3 nucleotide sequence: TGTGCCAGCAGCCTATCCGAGGAAGATACGCAGTATTTT.

The chain employs TRBV6-6 and TRBJ1-4; the D is unclear. The CDR3 runs 14 residues. V was pared by 4 bases and J by 6 bases, with 12 bases between. Germline V CDR1 and CDR2: MNHNY, SVGAGI (reference sequence). The CDR3 spells CASSSPTGYEKLFF. DNA of the CDR3: TGTGCCAGCAGTTCCCCTACGGGGTATGAAAAACTGTTTTTT.

V usage is TRBV7-2 and J usage is TRBJ1-1; no definite D call. Looked up from germline, CDR1 is SGHTA and CDR2 is FQGNSA. Deletions cut 2 bases from V and 2 bases from J, with 9 bases between. The CDR3 is 14 residues long. The CDR3 DNA is TGTGCCAGCAGCTTAACGCAAGGCAACACTGAAGCTTTCTTT. Amino acids: CASSLTQGNTEAFF.

In DNA, the CDR3 is TGTGCCATCAGAGGGGCGGGGGGTAAGAACAATGAGCAGTTCTTC. Protein sequence: CAIRGAGGKNNEQFF. V is TRBV10-3 and J is TRBJ2-1, with 8 positions matching TRBD2. The junction had 9 bases not matched to a gene; V was cut back by 6 bases and J by 5 bases. The CDR3 length is 15 residues. Germline CDR1 and CDR2: ENHRY and SYGVKD.

The V gene is TRBV1, the J gene TRBJ2-7; the table's D gene call, TRBD2, was not cross checked with the DNA. TRBV1 is tagged as a pseudogene. The CDR3 is made up of 14 amino acids. Written as DNA, the CDR3 is TGCACCAGCAGCCAACCTAGCTCAATCGCCGAGCAGTACTTC. Translation: CTSSQPSSIAEQYF.

The J gene is TRBJ2-1, the V gene TRBV5-4; weak D call: TRBD2 (6 bases). This CDR3 is built from 14 residues. Germline CDR1 reads SGHNT; CDR2 reads YYREEE (reference sequence). V was trimmed by 4 bases and J by 6 bases, leaving 14 bases between them. CDR3 DNA: TGTGCCAGCAGCCCTTACCATAGCGGCAATGAGCAGTTCTTC. Its translation is CASSPYHSGNEQFF.

This clone was seen only once. A read error may account for a junction end that differs from germline. The J gene is TRBJ1-1, the V gene TRBV5-1, with unresolved D. The germline V gene encodes CDR1 SGHRS and CDR2 YFSETQ. The CDR3 extends over 14 amino acids. This CDR3 is CAGSLSGVNTEAFF. Here the CDR3 DNA reads TGCGCCGGCAGCTTGTCAGGCGTGAACACTGAAGCTTTCTTT.

The chain carries TRBV5-1 and TRBJ2-7, with TRBD1 matching over 7 bases. The CDR3 spans 15 residues. Germline V gene lookup returns CDR1 SGHRS and CDR2 YFSETQ. The V and J ends lost 4 bases and 1 base, in that order; junction bases with no gene match: 8. The CDR3 region is CASSKSGTESYEQYF. For the CDR3, the DNA is TGCGCCAGCAGCAAATCCGGGACAGAGTCCTACGAGCAGTACTTC. The variable domain in full, completed from reference TRBV5-1 and TRBJ2-7, reads KAGVTQTPRYLIKTRGQQVTLSCSPISGHRSVSWYQQTPGQGLQFLFEYFSETQRNKGNFPGRFSGRQFSNSRSEMNVSTLELGDSALYLCASSKSGTESYEQYFGPGTRLTVT.

The DNA for the CDR3 is TGTGCCAGCAGCTCCTGGGATCTCCCCGAAAAACTGTTTTTT. This gives the protein CASSSWDLPEKLFF. The V call is TRBV5-6, the J call TRBJ1-4; D is uncertain. Per the germline V gene, CDR1 is SGHDT and CDR2 is YYEEEE. The CDR3 is 14 amino acids. V lost 3 bases to trimming and J lost 8 bases, with 14 bases between them. Complete variable domain (other parts from reference TRBV5-6 and TRBJ1-4): DAGVTQSPTHLIKTRGQQVTLRCSPKSGHDTVSWYQQALGQGPQFIFQYYEEEERQRGNFPDRFSGHQFPNYSSELNVNALLLGDSALYLCASSSWDLPEKLFFGSGTQLSVL.

The CDR3 region is CASSLDSGTGQNIQYF. The CDR3 DNA is TGTGCCAGCAGCTTAGACTCCGGGACAGGGCAAAACATTCAGTACTTC. The J gene is TRBJ2-4, the V gene TRBV7-9, with TRBD1 matching 9 bases. The CDR3 loop spans 16 amino acids. Germline CDR1 is SEHNR and CDR2 is FQNEAQ (reference sequence). J was trimmed by 5 bases and V by 1 base; bases with no gene match: 6.

The chain joins TRBV7-9 to TRBJ2-7, with 7 positions matching TRBD2. Trimming took 3 bases from V and 6 from J; bases not matched to a gene: 2. This CDR3 spans 12 amino acids. The germline V gene encodes CDR1 SEHNR and CDR2 FQNEAQ (reference sequence). DNA of the CDR3: TGTGCCAGCAGCTTGGCGGGAGCCGAGCAGTACTTC. Residues: CASSLAGAEQYF.

The genes are TRBV7-9 and TRBJ1-1, with 12 bases lining up with TRBD1. This CDR3 is built from 15 residues. Germline V lookup: CDR1 SEHNR, CDR2 FQNEAQ (reference sequence). The V and J ends lost 5 bases and 6 bases, in that order; junction bases with no gene match: 7. CDR3 loop: CASSGWDRGRPEAFF. The CDR3 coding sequence is TGTGCCAGCAGCGGCTGGGACAGGGGGCGTCCTGAAGCTTTCTTT.

The count of this clone is one. The rearrangement links TRBV7-8 to TRBJ2-7; 8 positions match TRBD1. This CDR3 has 16 amino acids. V gave up 6 bases and J gave up 1 base; unmatched junction bases: 11. CDR1 and CDR2 from the germline V gene are SGHVS and FQNEAQ. This chain's CDR3 is CASSTPRRQGSYEQYF. For the CDR3, the DNA is TGTGCCAGCAGTACCCCTAGGAGACAGGGGTCCTACGAGCAGTACTTC.

V and J are TRBV5-1 and TRBJ2-3; 8 bases are a match to TRBD2. The germline V gene encodes CDR1 SGHRS and CDR2 YFSETQ. Trimming removed 6 bases from V and 1 base from J; junction bases left unmatched: 4. This CDR3 is built from 14 residues. The CDR3 bases are TGCGCCAGCATGCAGACTAGCGGCACAGATACGCAGTATTTT. Residues: CASMQTSGTDTQYF. The full variable domain, rest sourced from reference TRBV5-1 and TRBJ2-3, is KAGVTQTPRYLIKTRGQQVTLSCSPISGHRSVSWYQQTPGQGLQFLFEYFSETQRNKGNFPGRFSGRQFSNSRSEMNVSTLELGDSALYLCASMQTSGTDTQYFGPGTRLTVL.

This clone was detected once. J is TRBJ2-1 and V is TRBV5-4; D is uncertain. V shed 0 bases and J shed 7 bases, with 8 bases lying between them. The CDR3 has 13 amino acids. Looked up from germline, CDR1 is SGHNT and CDR2 is YYREEE (reference sequence). CDR3 amino acids: CASSLGRLNEQFF. The CDR3 coding sequence is TGTGCCAGCAGCTTGGGACGATTGAATGAGCAGTTCTTC.